The source of this T cell receptor (beta chain) is a study of a mutant IDH1 vaccine in newly diagnosed glioma. Background on the study: Earlier therapy was either radiotherapy, temozolomide, or both, and most got both. Study-wide points: Pseudoprogression looked unconnected to shifts in top peripheral T cell clonotypes.

Time point denoted: baseline, week 1 (first vaccination visit). Treatment specified: pre-vaccination baseline after standard-of-care therapy. Donor diagnoses consisted of new WHO grade 3 or 4 IDH1-mutant, ATRX-lost astrocytomas. The trim removed 5 bases at V and 6 bases at J, leaving 7 bases unmatched. Germline CDR1 is SEHNR and CDR2 is FQNEAQ (reference sequence). The CDR3 contains 16 residues. Regarding this clone: Antigen specificity is unknown.

Sequenced by immunoSEQ multiplex PCR; TCRdb stores in-frame clones only, minus some. Of over 25,000 clones detected, 70% to 90% appear once; the ten largest clones hold around 5%. V is TRBV7-9 and J is TRBJ2-2, with TRBD2 matching over 12 bases. This TCR derives from a woman in her forties with glioma. The sequenced sample was PBMCs, obtained from a glioma patient treated with radiotherapy, temozolomide or both. CDR3 loop: CASSPRLAGVSGELFF. In DNA form, the CDR3 reads TGTGCCAGCAGCCCTCGACTAGCGGGAGTGTCCGGGGAGCTGTTTTTT.